The text below deals with one T cell receptor beta chain. Its antigen remains unknown. Reverse transcribing all isolated RNA meant expressed TCRB transcripts were sequenced. The protocol was immunoSEQ multiplex PCR, while the TCRdb copy is restricted to in-frame clones and leaves out a portion. The table lists about 240,000 clones, roughly 14% of them singletons. The data stem from a study of beta chain features in type 1 diabetes. Study at large: Examination of sorted cells across all samples involved approximately 100,000,000 cells. Study-level findings and limits: In every one of the four CD4+ subsets, TCRB CDR3s were moderately but significantly shorter in Type 1 diabetes patients. Sequencing the cDNA could make cells with high TCR expression show up more than they should. Among type 1 diabetes patients, VDJ junctions had fewer insertions and more deletions.

Germline CDR1 and CDR2: SGHVS and FQNEAQ. The V segment lost 6 bases and the J segment 0 bases; nucleotides outside the gene matches: 6. The CDR3 loop spans 15 amino acids. The chain uses TRBV7-8 and TRBJ2-3; TRBD1 matches at 7 bases. Sequenced material: naive CD4+ T cells from blood. The clonotype originates from a man aged 25 to 45 with type 1 diabetes. The CDR3 loop is CASSNQGVSTDTQYF. CDR3 DNA: TGTGCCAGCAGTAATCAGGGGGTTAGCACAGATACGCAGTATTTT.